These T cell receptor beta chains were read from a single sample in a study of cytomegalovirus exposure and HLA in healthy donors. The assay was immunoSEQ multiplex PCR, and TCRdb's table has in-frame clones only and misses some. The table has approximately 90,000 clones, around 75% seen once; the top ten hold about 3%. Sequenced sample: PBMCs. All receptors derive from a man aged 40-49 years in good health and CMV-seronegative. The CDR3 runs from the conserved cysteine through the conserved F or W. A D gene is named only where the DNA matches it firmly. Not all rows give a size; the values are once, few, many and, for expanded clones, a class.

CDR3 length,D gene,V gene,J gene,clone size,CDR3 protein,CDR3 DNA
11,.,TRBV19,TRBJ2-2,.,CASIYLGELFF,TGTGCCAGTATTTATCTCGGGGAGCTGTTTTTT
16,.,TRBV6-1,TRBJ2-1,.,CASTEPGDSSYNEQFF,TGTGCCAGCACTGAGCCTGGGGACTCCTCCTACAATGAGCAGTTCTTC
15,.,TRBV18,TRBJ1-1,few,CASSPTQGWNTEAFF,TGTGCCAGCTCACCGACGCAGGGGTGGAACACTGAAGCTTTCTTT
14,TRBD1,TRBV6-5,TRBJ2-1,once,CASSYRDRYNEQFF,TGTGCCAGCAGTTACAGGGACAGATACAATGAGCAGTTCTTC
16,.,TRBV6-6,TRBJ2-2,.,CASSYSHRSSTGELFF,TGTGCCAGCAGTTACTCCCATCGGTCTTCCACCGGGGAGCTGTTTTTT
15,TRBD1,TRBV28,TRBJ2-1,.,CASIPGTGMPNEQFF,TGTGCCAGCATCCCGGGGACAGGGATGCCTAATGAGCAGTTCTTC
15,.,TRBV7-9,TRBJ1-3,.,CASSPPSGDGNTIYF,TGTGCCAGCAGCCCCCCTAGTGGTGATGGAAACACCATATATTTT
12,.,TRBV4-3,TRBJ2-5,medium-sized,CASSSAGETQYF,TGCGCCAGCAGTAGCGCGGGGGAGACCCAGTACTTC
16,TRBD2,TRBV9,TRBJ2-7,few,CASSGGGTSDAYEQYF,TGTGCCAGCAGCGGAGGGGGGACTAGCGATGCCTACGAGCAGTACTTC
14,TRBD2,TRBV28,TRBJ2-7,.,CASKLAGGTDEQYF,TGTGCCAGCAAACTAGCGGGGGGAACGGACGAGCAGTACTTC
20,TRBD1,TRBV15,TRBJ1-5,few,CATSRDPVLVAGGGGQPQHF,TGTGCCACCAGCAGAGACCCGGTCCTGGTGGCAGGGGGCGGCGGTCAGCCCCAGCATTTT
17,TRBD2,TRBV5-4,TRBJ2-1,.,CASSLDGGLAGGNEQFF,TGTGCCAGCAGCTTGGATGGAGGACTAGCGGGGGGCAATGAGCAGTTCTTC
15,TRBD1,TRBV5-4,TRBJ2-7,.,CATGTGGLQAYEQYF,TGTGCCACAGGGACAGGGGGCTTACAAGCCTACGAGCAGTACTTC
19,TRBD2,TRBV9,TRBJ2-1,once,CASSVRGLAGGRLNNEQFF,TGTGCCAGCAGCGTACGGGGACTAGCGGGGGGGCGTTTGAACAATGAGCAGTTCTTC
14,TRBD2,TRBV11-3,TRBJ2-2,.,CASSSGTSGKELFF,TGTGCCAGCAGCTCCGGGACTAGCGGGAAGGAGCTGTTTTTT
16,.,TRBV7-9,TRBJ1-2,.,CASSLDGQTQSYGYTF,TGTGCCAGCAGCTTAGACGGACAGACGCAATCTTATGGCTACACCTTC
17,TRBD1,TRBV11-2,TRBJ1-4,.,CASSFVHLGQGSEKLFF,TGTGCCAGCAGCTTTGTGCACCTGGGACAGGGATCTGAAAAACTGTTTTTT
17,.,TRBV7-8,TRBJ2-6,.,CASSPATGISGANVLTF,TGTGCCAGCAGCCCCGCTACGGGAATCTCTGGGGCCAACGTCCTGACTTTC
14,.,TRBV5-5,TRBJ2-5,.,CASSPGLIQETQYF,TGTGCCAGCAGCCCGGGACTTATCCAAGAGACCCAGTACTTC
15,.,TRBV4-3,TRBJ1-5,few,CASSQDRGVRGPQHF,TGCGCCAGCAGCCAAGATCGGGGGGTACGGGGGCCCCAGCATTTT
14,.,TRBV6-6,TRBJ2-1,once,CASRPDSSYNEQFF,TGTGCCAGCAGACCCGACAGCTCCTACAATGAGCAGTTCTTC
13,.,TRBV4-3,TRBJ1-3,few,CASSQSGIHTIYF,TGCGCCAGCAGCCAGTCAGGGATTCACACCATATATTTT
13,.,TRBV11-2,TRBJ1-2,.,CASSSGSNYGYTF,TGTGCCAGCAGCTCAGGGTCTAACTATGGCTACACCTTC
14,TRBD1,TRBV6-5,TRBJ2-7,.,CASRMDRASYEQYF,TGTGCCAGCAGAATGGACAGGGCGTCCTACGAGCAGTACTTC